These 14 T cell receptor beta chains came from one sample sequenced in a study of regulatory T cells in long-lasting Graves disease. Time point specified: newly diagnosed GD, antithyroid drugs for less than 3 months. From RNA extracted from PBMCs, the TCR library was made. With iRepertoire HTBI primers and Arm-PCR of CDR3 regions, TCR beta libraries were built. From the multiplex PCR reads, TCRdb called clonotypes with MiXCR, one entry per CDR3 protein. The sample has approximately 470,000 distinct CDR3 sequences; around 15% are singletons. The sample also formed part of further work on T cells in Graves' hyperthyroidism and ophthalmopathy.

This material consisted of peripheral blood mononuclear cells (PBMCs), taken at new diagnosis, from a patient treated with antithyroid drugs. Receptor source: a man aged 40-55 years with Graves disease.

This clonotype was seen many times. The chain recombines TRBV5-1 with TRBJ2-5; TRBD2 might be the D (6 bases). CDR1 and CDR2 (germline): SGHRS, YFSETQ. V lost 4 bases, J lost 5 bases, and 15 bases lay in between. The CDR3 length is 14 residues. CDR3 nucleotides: TGCGCCAGCAGCCCCGAACCGGGGAGGGAGACCCAGTACTTC. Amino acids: CASSPEPGRETQYF.

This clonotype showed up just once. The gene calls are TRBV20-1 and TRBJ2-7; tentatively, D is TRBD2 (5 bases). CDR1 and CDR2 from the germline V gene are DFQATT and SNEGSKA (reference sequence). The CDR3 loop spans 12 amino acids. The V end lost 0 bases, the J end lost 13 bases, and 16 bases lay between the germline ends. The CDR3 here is CSARDSAESVYF. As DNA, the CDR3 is TGCAGTGCTAGAGATTCAGCGGAGAGCGTATACTTC.

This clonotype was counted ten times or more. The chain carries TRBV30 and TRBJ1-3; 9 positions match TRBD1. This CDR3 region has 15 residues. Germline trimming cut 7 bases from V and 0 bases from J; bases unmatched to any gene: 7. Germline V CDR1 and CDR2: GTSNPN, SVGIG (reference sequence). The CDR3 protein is CASRTGANSGNTIYF. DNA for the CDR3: TGTGCCTCTCGGACAGGGGCCAACTCTGGAAACACCATATATTTT.

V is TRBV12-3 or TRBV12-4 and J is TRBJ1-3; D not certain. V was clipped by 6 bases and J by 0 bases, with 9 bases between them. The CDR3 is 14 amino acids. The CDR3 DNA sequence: TGTGCCAGCAGGTCCTCGAGCTCTGGAAACACCATATATTTT. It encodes CASRSSSSGNTIYF.

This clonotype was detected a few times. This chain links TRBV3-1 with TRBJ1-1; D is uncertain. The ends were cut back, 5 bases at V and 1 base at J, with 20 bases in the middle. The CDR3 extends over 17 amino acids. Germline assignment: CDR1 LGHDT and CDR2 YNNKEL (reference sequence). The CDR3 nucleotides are TGTGCCAGCAGCTCCCCTCCCCCGGACCGAAGGAACACTGAAGCTTTCTTT. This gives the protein CASSSPPPDRRNTEAFF.

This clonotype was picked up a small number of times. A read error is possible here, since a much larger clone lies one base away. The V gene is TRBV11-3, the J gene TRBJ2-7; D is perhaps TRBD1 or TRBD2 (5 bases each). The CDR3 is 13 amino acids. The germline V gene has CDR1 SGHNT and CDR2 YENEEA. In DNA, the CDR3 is TGTGTCTCCACTGGGACGGACGCCTACGAGCAGTACTTC. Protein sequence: CVSTGTDAYEQYF.

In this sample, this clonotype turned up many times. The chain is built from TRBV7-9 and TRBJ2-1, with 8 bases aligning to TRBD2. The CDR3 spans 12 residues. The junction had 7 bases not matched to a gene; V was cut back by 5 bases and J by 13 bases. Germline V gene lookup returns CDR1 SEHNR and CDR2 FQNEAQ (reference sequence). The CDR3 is CASSLTSGPQFF. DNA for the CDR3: TGTGCCAGCAGCCTAACTAGCGGTCCCCAGTTCTTC.

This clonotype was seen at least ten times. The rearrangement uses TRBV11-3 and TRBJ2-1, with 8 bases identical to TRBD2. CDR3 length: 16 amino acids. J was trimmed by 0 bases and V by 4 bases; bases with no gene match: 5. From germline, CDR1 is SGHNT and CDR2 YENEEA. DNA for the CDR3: TGTGCCAGCAGCTGGAAAAGCGGGAGCTCCTACAATGAGCAGTTCTTC. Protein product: CASSWKSGSSYNEQFF.

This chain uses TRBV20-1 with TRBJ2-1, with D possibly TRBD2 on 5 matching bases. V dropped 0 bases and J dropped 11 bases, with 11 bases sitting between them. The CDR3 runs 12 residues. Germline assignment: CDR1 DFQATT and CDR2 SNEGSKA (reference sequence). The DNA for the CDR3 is TGCAGTGCTAGAGATGAGGGAGATAAGCAGTTCTTC. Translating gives CSARDEGDKQFF.

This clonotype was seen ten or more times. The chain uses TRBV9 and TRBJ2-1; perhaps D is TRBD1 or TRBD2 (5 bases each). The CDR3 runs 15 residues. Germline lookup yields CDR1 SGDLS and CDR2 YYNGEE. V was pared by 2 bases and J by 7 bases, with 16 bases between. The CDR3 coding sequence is TGTGCCAGCAGCGTCGGGACGGCGGTACGTAATGAGCAGTTCTTC. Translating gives CASSVGTAVRNEQFF.

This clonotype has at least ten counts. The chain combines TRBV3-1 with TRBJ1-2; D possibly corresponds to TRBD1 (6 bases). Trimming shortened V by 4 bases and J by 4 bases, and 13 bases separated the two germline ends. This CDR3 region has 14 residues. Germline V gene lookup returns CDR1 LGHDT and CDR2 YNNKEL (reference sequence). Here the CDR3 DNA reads TGTGCCAGCAGCCCCTCGGACAGATTCTATGGCTACACCTTC. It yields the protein CASSPSDRFYGYTF.

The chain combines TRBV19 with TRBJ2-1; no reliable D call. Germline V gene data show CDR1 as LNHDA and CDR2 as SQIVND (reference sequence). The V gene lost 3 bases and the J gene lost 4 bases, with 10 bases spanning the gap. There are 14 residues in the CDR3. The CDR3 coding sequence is TGTGCCAGTAGTATTGTTGGCTTATACAATGAGCAGTTCTTC. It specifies CASSIVGLYNEQFF. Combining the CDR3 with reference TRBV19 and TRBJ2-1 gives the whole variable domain DGGITQSPKYLFRKEGQNVTLSCEQNLNHDAMYWYRQDPGQGLRLIYYSQIVNDFQKGDIAEGYSVSREKKESFPLTVTSAQKNPTAFYLCASSIVGLYNEQFFGPGTRLTVL.

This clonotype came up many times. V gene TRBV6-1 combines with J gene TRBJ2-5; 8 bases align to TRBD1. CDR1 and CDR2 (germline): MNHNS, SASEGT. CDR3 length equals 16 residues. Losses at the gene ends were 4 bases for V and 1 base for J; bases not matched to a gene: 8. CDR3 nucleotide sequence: TGTGCCAGCAGTGTAATAGGGACAGGCGCCCAAGAGACCCAGTACTTC. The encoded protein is CASSVIGTGAQETQYF.

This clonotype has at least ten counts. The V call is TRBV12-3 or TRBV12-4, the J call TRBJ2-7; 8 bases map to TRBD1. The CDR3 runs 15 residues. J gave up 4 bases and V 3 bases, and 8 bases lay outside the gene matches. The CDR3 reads CASSFETGGGYEQYF. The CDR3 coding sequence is TGTGCCAGCAGTTTCGAAACAGGGGGAGGATACGAGCAGTACTTC.